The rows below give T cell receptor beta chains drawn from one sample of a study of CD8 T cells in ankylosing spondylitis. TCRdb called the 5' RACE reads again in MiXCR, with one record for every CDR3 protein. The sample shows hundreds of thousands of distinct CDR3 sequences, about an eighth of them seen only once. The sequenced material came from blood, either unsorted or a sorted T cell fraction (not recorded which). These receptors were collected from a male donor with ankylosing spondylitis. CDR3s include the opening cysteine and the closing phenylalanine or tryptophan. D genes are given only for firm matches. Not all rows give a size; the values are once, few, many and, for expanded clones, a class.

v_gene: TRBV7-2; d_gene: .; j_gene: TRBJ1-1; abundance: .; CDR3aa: CASSLVTRGQGEAFF; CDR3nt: TGTGCCAGCAGCTTAGTAACCAGGGGTCAGGGTGAAGCTTTCTTT
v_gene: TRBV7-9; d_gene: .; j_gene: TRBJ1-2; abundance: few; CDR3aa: CASSLGGATTNYGYTF; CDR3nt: TGTGCCAGCAGCTTAGGGGGAGCGACAACTAACTATGGCTACACCTTC
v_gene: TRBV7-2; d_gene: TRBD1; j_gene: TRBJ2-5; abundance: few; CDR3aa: CASSLRYRGYQETQYF; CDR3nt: TGTGCCAGCAGCTTAAGGTACAGGGGCTATCAGGAGACCCAGTACTTC
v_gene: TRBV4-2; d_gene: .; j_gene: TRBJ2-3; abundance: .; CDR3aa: CASSQDRRLVGAADTQYF; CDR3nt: TGTGCCAGCAGCCAAGATCGGCGATTAGTGGGAGCTGCAGATACGCAGTATTTT
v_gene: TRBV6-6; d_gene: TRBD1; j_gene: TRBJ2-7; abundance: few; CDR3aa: CASSRQGAEQYF; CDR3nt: TGTGCCAGCAGCAGACAGGGGGCCGAGCAGTACTTC
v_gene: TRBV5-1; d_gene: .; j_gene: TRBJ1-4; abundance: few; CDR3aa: CASSLGPADLNEKLFF; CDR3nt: TGCGCCAGCAGCTTGGGGCCGGCGGACCTAAATGAAAAACTGTTTTTT
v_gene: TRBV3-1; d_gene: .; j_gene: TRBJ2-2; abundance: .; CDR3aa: CASSFRAEGGELFF; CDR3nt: TGTGCCAGCAGCTTTCGGGCCGAGGGCGGGGAGCTGTTTTTT
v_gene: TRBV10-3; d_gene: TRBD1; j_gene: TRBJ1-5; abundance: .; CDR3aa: CAISVSLGQEGQPQHF; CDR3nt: TGTGCCATCAGTGTGTCACTTGGACAGGAAGGTCAGCCCCAGCATTTT
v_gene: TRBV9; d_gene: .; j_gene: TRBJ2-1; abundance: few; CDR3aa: CASSVGGLPVYNEQFF; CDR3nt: TGTGCCAGCAGCGTAGGCGGCCTCCCGGTCTACAATGAGCAGTTCTTC
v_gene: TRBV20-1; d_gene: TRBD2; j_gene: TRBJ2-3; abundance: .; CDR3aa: CSARGLAEYATDTQYF; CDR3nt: TGCAGTGCTAGAGGCCTAGCGGAGTATGCCACAGATACGCAGTATTTT
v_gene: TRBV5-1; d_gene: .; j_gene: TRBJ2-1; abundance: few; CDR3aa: CASSLVGQPNNEQFF; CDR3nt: TGCGCCAGCAGCTTGGTAGGTCAGCCGAACAATGAGCAGTTCTTC
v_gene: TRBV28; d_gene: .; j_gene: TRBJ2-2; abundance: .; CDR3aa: CASSLWATGELFF; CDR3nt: TGTGCCAGCAGTTTATGGGCGACCGGGGAGCTGTTTTTT
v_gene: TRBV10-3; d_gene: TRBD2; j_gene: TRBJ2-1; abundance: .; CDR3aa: CAISGPISGTSGSLNEQFF; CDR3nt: TGTGCCATCAGTGGACCTATAAGTGGGACTAGCGGGAGTCTAAATGAGCAGTTCTTC
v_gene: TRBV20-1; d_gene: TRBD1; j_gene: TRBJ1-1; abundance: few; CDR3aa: CSANRDRDTEAFF; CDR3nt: TGCAGTGCTAACCGGGACAGGGACACTGAAGCTTTCTTT
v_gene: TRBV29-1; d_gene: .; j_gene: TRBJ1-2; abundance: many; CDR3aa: CSVSATGTYGYTF; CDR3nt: TGCAGCGTTTCCGCAACAGGGACCTATGGCTACACCTTC
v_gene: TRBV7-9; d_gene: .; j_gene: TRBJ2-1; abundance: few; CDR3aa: CASSLARINEQFF; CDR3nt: TGTGCCAGCAGCTTAGCCCGAATTAATGAGCAGTTCTTC
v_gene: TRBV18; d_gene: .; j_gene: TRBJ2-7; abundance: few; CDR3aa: CASSPPTGREQYF; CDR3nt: TGTGCCAGCTCACCACCAACAGGGCGCGAGCAGTACTTC